Each of the 27 T cell receptor beta chains below was sequenced from the same sample in a study of blood T cell repertoires in COVID-19. TCRdb keeps only in-frame clones here, not all; method: immunoSEQ multiplex PCR. This sample has roughly 150,000 clones; more than 65% occur once, and the top ten carry 6.5% to 9%. The sequenced material came from peripheral blood. The source is a woman in her 50s in a cohort sampled during active or convalescent COVID-19.

This clone was detected many times. This chain joins TRBV7-9 and TRBJ1-2, with TRBD1 as a possible D gene (6 bases). This CDR3 is 15 amino acids long. V shed 3 bases and J shed 7 bases, with 18 bases lying between them. Per the germline V gene, CDR1 is SEHNR and CDR2 is FQNEAQ (reference sequence). The CDR3 region has the DNA TGTGCCAGCAGCTTCTATGGGCAGGGGAGTCGTGGCTACACCTTC. Protein: CASSFYGQGSRGYTF.

V gene TRBV5-1 combines with J gene TRBJ1-2; 8 bases match TRBD1. V was clipped by 0 bases and J by 1 base; unmatched bases: 5. CDR1 and CDR2 (germline): SGHRS, YFSETQ. This CDR3 has 16 residues. The CDR3 nucleotides are TGCGCCAGCAGCTTGGGACAGGGGTATAGTAACTATGGCTACACCTTC. This codes for CASSLGQGYSNYGYTF.

V gene TRBV6-5 combines with J gene TRBJ2-2; 7 nucleotides line up with TRBD1. Trimming took 5 bases from V and 0 from J; bases not matched to a gene: 3. CDR3 length: 15 residues. CDR1 and CDR2 (germline): MNHEY, SVGAGI. The CDR3 sequence is CASSPGQTNTGELFF. CDR3 in DNA: TGTGCCAGCAGTCCGGGACAGACGAACACCGGGGAGCTGTTTTTT.

The rearrangement uses TRBV5-4 and TRBJ1-4; a weak D match, TRBD1 (5 bases). V was shortened by 4 bases and J by 1 base, with 11 bases between the two germline ends. CDR1 and CDR2 (germline): SGHNT, YYREEE (reference sequence). The CDR3 runs to 15 residues. CDR3 loop: CASSTFTGTNEKLFF. DNA for the CDR3: TGTGCCAGCAGCACATTCACAGGAACTAATGAAAAACTGTTTTTT.

The chain employs TRBV25-1 and TRBJ2-3, with 8 bases fitting TRBD2. V gave up 4 bases and J gave up 4 bases; unmatched junction bases: 13. This CDR3 is built from 17 residues. Germline V lookup: CDR1 MGHDK, CDR2 SYGVNS. CDR3 DNA: TGTGCCAGCAGTGGATCTTACGGAGCGGGGGCGGCAGATACGCAGTATTTT. As protein: CASSGSYGAGAADTQYF.

This clone was picked up one time. The chain couples TRBV5-5 to TRBJ1-3; a possible D gene is TRBD1 (5 bases). The V end lost 0 bases, the J end lost 4 bases, and 14 bases lay between the germline ends. Germline V lookup: CDR1 SGHKS, CDR2 YYEKEE (reference sequence). This CDR3 contains 16 residues. CDR3 bases: TGTGCCAGCAGCTTGGCCCCCAGGGCGGGAGGAAACACCATATATTTT. It is translated as CASSLAPRAGGNTIYF.

The V gene is TRBV18, the J gene TRBJ2-1, with a weak D call TRBD1 (6 bases). The CDR3 is 15 residues long. Germline V gene lookup returns CDR1 KGHSH and CDR2 LQKENI. Between the trimmed V and J ends, which lost 1 base and 8 bases, there was a span of 15 bases. The CDR3 sequence is CASSPQQGSSDEQFF. The CDR3 region has the DNA TGTGCCAGCTCACCACAACAGGGCTCGTCGGATGAGCAGTTCTTC.

V is TRBV5-1 and J is TRBJ2-1; weak D call: TRBD2 (5 bases). Germline V gene lookup returns CDR1 SGHRS and CDR2 YFSETQ. The length of the CDR3 is 16 residues. V dropped 5 bases and J dropped 4 bases, with 19 bases sitting between them. CDR3 nucleotides: TGCGCCAGCAGAAAGTTAGAGGGAGTACTGTACAATGAGCAGTTCTTC. The encoded protein is CASRKLEGVLYNEQFF.

This clone came up a few times. This rearrangement joins TRBV2 to TRBJ1-1; 8 bases are a match to TRBD1. This CDR3 has 15 residues. The V gene end was trimmed by 3 bases and the J gene end by 5 bases; junction bases not matched to a gene: 8. Germline CDR1 reads SNHLY; CDR2 reads FYNNEI. This chain's CDR3 is CASSEGNRGKTEAFF. The CDR3 bases are TGTGCCAGCAGTGAGGGGAACAGGGGGAAGACTGAAGCTTTCTTT.

This clone has only one observation. The chain recombines TRBV7-9 with TRBJ2-1; 10 nucleotides line up with TRBD2. Germline loops: CDR1 SEHNR, CDR2 FQNEAQ (reference sequence). This CDR3 is 16 amino acids long. Trimming at V came to 2 bases and at J to 0 bases, leaving 1 base not matched to a gene. CDR3 DNA sequence: TGTGCCAGCAGCTTACCTAGCGGGGGCTCCTACAATGAGCAGTTCTTC. Translation gives CASSLPSGGSYNEQFF.

The rearrangement uses TRBV2 and TRBJ1-2, with TRBD1 as a possible D gene (5 bases). The CDR3 extends over 13 amino acids. V dropped 6 bases and J dropped 4 bases, with 12 bases sitting between them. CDR1 and CDR2 from the germline V gene are SNHLY and FYNNEI. The CDR3: CASRTGGTYGYTF. CDR3 DNA: TGTGCCAGCAGGACGGGGGGGACCTATGGCTACACCTTC.

The chain is built from TRBV19 and TRBJ2-1; 10 bases are a match to TRBD2. The ends lost 6 bases at V and 8 bases at J; junction bases unmatched: 10. CDR3 size: 15 residues. CDR1 and CDR2 from the germline V gene are LNHDA and SQIVND (reference sequence). The CDR3: CASRLTSGVTYEQFF. The CDR3 coding sequence is TGTGCCAGTAGACTTACTAGCGGGGTAACGTATGAGCAGTTCTTC.

The gene calls are TRBV7-9 and TRBJ2-5; TRBD1 is a possible D gene (6 bases). V lost 6 bases and J lost 2, with 16 bases in between. In germline, CDR1 is SEHNR, CDR2 FQNEAQ (reference sequence). The CDR3 has 15 amino acids. The CDR3 is CASRPTGTKQETQYF. Here the CDR3 DNA reads TGTGCCAGCAGACCGACCGGGACAAAACAAGAGACCCAGTACTTC.

The chain uses TRBV30 and TRBJ2-3, with a tentative D call TRBD2 (6 bases). This CDR3 comprises 14 residues. From germline, CDR1 is GTSNPN and CDR2 SVGIG (reference sequence). Here the CDR3 reads CARRAGGITDTQYF. The DNA of the CDR3 is TGTGCTCGGAGAGCCGGGGGTATCACAGATACGCAGTATTTT. The whole variable domain, remainder taken from reference TRBV30 and TRBJ2-3, is SQTIHQWPATLVQPVGSPLSLECTVEGTSNPNLYWYRQAAGRGLQLLFYSVGIGQISSEVPQNLSASRPQDRQFILSSKKLLLSDSGFYLCARRAGGITDTQYFGPGTRLTVL.

The chain couples TRBV7-8 to TRBJ2-7, with D maybe TRBD2 (6 bases). The CDR3 spans 16 residues. The germline V and J ends were trimmed by 5 bases and 0 bases, with 17 bases remaining between them. The germline CDR1 and CDR2 sequences are SGHVS and FQNEAQ. In DNA, the CDR3 is TGTGCCAGCAGCACATGGGACTCCCCGAGCTCCTACGAGCAGTACTTC. This encodes CASSTWDSPSSYEQYF.

V usage is TRBV6-6 and J usage is TRBJ2-7, with 7 bases identical to TRBD1. Germline V CDR1 and CDR2: MNHNY, SVGAGI (reference sequence). The CDR3 contains 14 residues. With 6 bases clipped from V and 3 bases from J, the junction kept 8 bases outside the gene matches. The CDR3 region is CASRTGTALYEQYF. The CDR3, as DNA: TGTGCCAGCAGAACCGGGACAGCCCTCTACGAGCAGTACTTC.

This clone showed up just a few times. The chain's CDR3 is CASGGGLGLEQYF. Here the CDR3 DNA reads TGTGCCAGTGGCGGGGGGCTGGGCCTCGAGCAGTACTTC. The V and J genes are TRBV19 and TRBJ2-7, with 8 bases lining up with TRBD2. The CDR3 loop spans 13 amino acids. With V trimmed by 8 bases and J by 6 bases, 9 bases remained unmatched. Germline V lookup: CDR1 LNHDA, CDR2 SQIVND (reference sequence).

This chain connects TRBV18 to TRBJ1-3; TRBD1 matches 7 bases. Germline trimming cut 3 bases from V and 0 bases from J; bases unmatched to any gene: 2. This CDR3 is 15 amino acids long. Germline CDR1 reads KGHSH; CDR2 reads LQKENI. The CDR3 protein is CASSPRDSSGNTIYF. CDR3 nucleotide sequence: TGTGCCAGCTCACCCCGGGACAGCTCTGGAAACACCATATATTTT.

J is TRBJ2-7 and V is TRBV10-1, with D perhaps TRBD1 (5 bases). V was pared by 0 bases and J by 6 bases, with 9 bases between. Looked up from germline, CDR1 is WNHNN and CDR2 is SYGVQD (reference sequence). The CDR3 has 13 residues. The CDR3 spells CASSESRGGEQYF. The DNA of the CDR3 is TGCGCCAGCAGTGAGTCTAGGGGCGGCGAGCAGTACTTC.

The chain combines TRBV7-9 with TRBJ2-5; D possibly corresponds to TRBD1 (7 bases). The V and J ends lost 5 bases and 2 bases respectively, with 12 bases between them. The CDR3 sequence is 14 residues long. Per germline, CDR1 SEHNR and CDR2 FQNEAQ (reference sequence). This CDR3 is CASSRGTVQETQYF. The CDR3 nucleotides are TGTGCCAGCAGCCGCGGGACAGTGCAAGAGACCCAGTACTTC.

The chain joins TRBV5-4 to TRBJ1-4; 7 bases line up with TRBD1. This CDR3 contains 16 residues. From germline, CDR1 is SGHNT and CDR2 YYREEE (reference sequence). With 0 bases clipped from V and 9 bases from J, the junction kept 11 bases outside the gene matches. As DNA, the CDR3 is TGTGCCAGCAGCTTGGTAGAGGGGGCAGGTTCGAAAAAACTGTTTTTT. Its translation: CASSLVEGAGSKKLFF.

In this sample, this clone turned up a few times. V gene TRBV10-3 combines with J gene TRBJ1-6; weak D call: TRBD1 (6 bases). CDR3 size: 11 residues. V lost 6 bases, J lost 16 bases, and 13 bases lay in between. The germline gives CDR1 ENHRY, CDR2 SYGVKD. The chain's CDR3 is CAIRGGDNLHF. CDR3 in DNA: TGTGCCATCAGGGGGGGGGACAATCTCCACTTT.

This chain joins TRBV12-3 or TRBV12-4 and TRBJ2-1; weak D call: TRBD2 (6 bases). The CDR3 totals 13 residues. V was trimmed by 6 bases and J by 5 bases, leaving 11 bases between them. The CDR3 DNA sequence: TGTGCCAGCAGCTCCGGGGGAGACAATGAGCAGTTCTTC. Protein product: CASSSGGDNEQFF.

About this clone: The sample has other DNA sequences that encode this CDR3 too. V and J are TRBV19 and TRBJ1-3, with a weak D call TRBD1 (6 bases). The CDR3 is made up of 14 amino acids. Germline values: CDR1 LNHDA, CDR2 SQIVND (reference sequence). The V end lost 5 bases, the J end lost 0 bases, and 8 bases lay between the germline ends. In nucleotides, the CDR3 is TGTGCCAGTAGTCTGACAGGCTCTGGAAACACCATATATTTT. Translating gives CASSLTGSGNTIYF.

V gene TRBV15 combines with J gene TRBJ2-1; TRBD1 aligns across 9 bases. CDR1 is LNHNV, CDR2 YYDKDF, per germline (reference sequence). V lost 0 bases and J lost 8; bases outside the gene matches: 8. This CDR3 region has 16 residues. The CDR3 protein is CATSRDPGTGRYEQFF. The CDR3 DNA follows: TGTGCCACCAGCAGAGATCCCGGGACAGGGAGGTATGAGCAGTTCTTC.

The chain couples TRBV11-2 to TRBJ2-1; 12 bases match TRBD2. The V gene's germline CDR1 is SGHAT and CDR2 FQNNGV. The CDR3 has 17 amino acids. Trimming cost V 1 base and J 3 bases; bases outside gene matches: 4. Written as DNA, the CDR3 is TGTGCCAGCAGCTTAGTCATGACTAGCGGGGGCTACAATGAGCAGTTCTTC. Its protein is CASSLVMTSGGYNEQFF.

The chain has TRBV11-2 and TRBJ1-2; D is possibly TRBD1 (6 bases). CDR3 size: 14 residues. Germline V lookup: CDR1 SGHAT, CDR2 FQNNGV. Trimming left V 3 bases short and J 0 bases short, with 8 bases between. CDR3 coding DNA: TGTGCCAGCAGCTTCGCAGGGGCTAACTATGGCTACACCTTC. Protein: CASSFAGANYGYTF.